This T cell receptor beta chain comes out of a study of shared clonotypes between healthy human individuals (dated by TCRdb to the early 2020s). In the study overall: Three men and a couple of women, aged 18 to 49 years, made up the cohort. To increase sequencing depth and limit assay-specific biases, TCR repertoire library preparation and sequencing were carried out by different laboratories using diverse techniques. To estimate repertoire size and how much clonotype sharing occurs between individuals, the study deeply sequenced the blood TCR repertoires of 4 to 6 healthy adults. For each donor, CD4 naive and CD4 memory were each run on three plates, CD8 naive on two plates, and CD8 memory on one plate. Per donor, leukapheresis produced somewhere between about 0.8 and 9 billion PBMCs.

Healthy HIV-negative adults with no recently reported acute infections or vaccinations were included as donors. Every donor was a Caucasian adult residing in Nashville, Tennessee, USA. CD4+ T cells were enriched through magnetic negative selection, after which naive cells were positively selected on CD45RA and the remaining negative fraction served as the memory subset. Blood was obtained by leukapheresis, after which PBMCs were separated by Ficoll-Histopaque density gradient centrifugation and cryopreserved in liquid nitrogen vapor phase. Analytical flow cytometry was used to check the purity and quantity of every magnetically sorted T cell population. Genomic DNA was isolated from every sorted fraction and measured by UV absorbance on a Nanodrop 2000c. The V end loses 5 bases and the J end loses 6 bases, and a stretch of 19 bases separates them. CDR1 and CDR2 are drawn from the germline V gene (reference sequence): LNHDA, SQIVND. Its CDR3 holds 16 amino acids, cysteine through phenylalanine. The sequence is cut down to CDR3 DNA, 48 bases in frame from base 1.

On this clone: Its binding antigen is unknown. Base qualities are not provided; no much larger clone lies one nucleotide away.

The research as a whole found: Rarefaction of sorted-subset datasets indicated incomplete sequencing despite the large sequencing depth. The small number of donors limited the genetic and exposure-history diversity represented. Approximately 5% of naive CD4, around 4% of naive CD8, around 2.3% of memory CD4, and approximately 0.39% of memory CD8 clonotypes were shared across several donors. Pairwise subsampling indicated that sequencing depth was expected to affect the degree of clonotype sharing among donors. Sampling was restricted to blood, and TCR repertoires in tissue are likely to differ from TCR repertoires in blood. Higher generation probabilities were observed for clonotypes shared by all four sorted-subset donors than for non-shared clonotypes. Estimated clonotype richness was generally larger for naive than for memory subsets.

Using the deep immunoSEQ assay, multiplex PCR amplified TCR CDR3 regions from genomic DNA. Genomic DNA extracted from each cell subset was distributed evenly over all wells of several immunoSEQ 96-well plates, and each plate served as one replicate. For sorted subsets, 150 to 250 ng of genomic DNA, equivalent to 30,000 or so T cell genomes, went into each replicate PCR. The purified libraries were quantified using a Qubit 3.0 fluorometer, sized with a Bioanalyzer 2100, and then quantified again using the KAPA Library Quantification kit. Every immunoSEQ 96-well plate was sequenced on a dedicated single-read 150-cycle Illumina NextSeq 550 flow cell. The authors processed their data as follows. Because the immunoSEQ output held only junctional sequences and lacked quality scores, the filtering could not match the filtering applied to full-length reads. Sequences were annotated with PyIR, a Python wrapper for IgBLAST v1.9, and V/J genes and CDR3 were assigned using IMGT germline references. Reads were filtered out if the reads had weak V/J assignments (E-value above 1e-6), no CDR3, stop codons, out-of-frame junctions, or ambiguous translated residues. V3J clonotypes were defined as sequences sharing the same inferred V gene, J gene, and CDR3 amino acid sequence. To compute the percentage overlap between repertoires, the number of shared unique clonotypes was divided by the size of the smaller repertoire. Repertoire richness was assessed with RTK rarefaction, the Chao1 estimator, and Recon v2.1 estimates of unobserved clonotypes. For all TCRbeta clonotypes obtained by the gDNA method from a handful of donors, generation probabilities were computed with OLGA. This immuneACCESS table, as held by TCRdb, lists in-frame sequences with V and J called but not all clones. Of the missing ones, under half trace to an unresolved V gene in checked studies; the others have no known cause. The DNA gave D and trimming, while V, J and clone size come from that table. This sample lists millions of clones; over 85% were detected once. The ten largest account for roughly 0.15% of the sample.

The V and J segments used are TRBV19 and TRBJ1-4; TRBD1 might be the D gene, on 5 matching bases. The sequence was collected from a man aged 18 to 30 in good health. Sequencing input: naive CD4+ T cells sorted from blood. The sample's cell subset or site, from its label and the paper: CD45RA+ positively selected. Here is the DNA: TGTGCCAGTAGTCCGCTTCGACAGCTCGGGTATGAAAAACTGTTTTTT. Translated, it gives CASSPLRQLGYEKLFF.